This T cell receptor (beta chain) was profiled in a study of shared T cell receptors in the human thymus. Sequenced by immunoSEQ multiplex PCR; TCRdb stores in-frame clones only, minus some. This repertoire shows 600,000 to 900,000 clones, 80% to 90% found once; its top ten account for roughly 0.01%. V gave up 4 bases and J gave up 5 bases; unmatched junction bases: 7. The germline gives CDR1 SGHKS, CDR2 YYEKEE (reference sequence). The length of the CDR3 is 14 residues. This same sample was also part of a study on human thymus T cells.

This chain links TRBV5-5 with TRBJ1-2; 8 nucleotides agree with TRBD1. The sample was thymocytes. The source is a girl in the first two years of life with a congenital heart defect. The CDR3 sequence: CASSADRDRYGYTF. The CDR3 DNA is TGTGCCAGCAGCGCGGACAGGGATCGGTATGGCTACACCTTC. The full variable domain, with the rest looked up from reference TRBV5-5 and TRBJ1-2, is DAGVTQSPTHLIKTRGQQVTLRCSPISGHKSVSWYQQVLGQGPQFIFQYYEKEERGRGNFPDRFSARQFPNYSSELNVNALLLGDSALYLCASSADRDRYGYTFGSGTRLTVV.